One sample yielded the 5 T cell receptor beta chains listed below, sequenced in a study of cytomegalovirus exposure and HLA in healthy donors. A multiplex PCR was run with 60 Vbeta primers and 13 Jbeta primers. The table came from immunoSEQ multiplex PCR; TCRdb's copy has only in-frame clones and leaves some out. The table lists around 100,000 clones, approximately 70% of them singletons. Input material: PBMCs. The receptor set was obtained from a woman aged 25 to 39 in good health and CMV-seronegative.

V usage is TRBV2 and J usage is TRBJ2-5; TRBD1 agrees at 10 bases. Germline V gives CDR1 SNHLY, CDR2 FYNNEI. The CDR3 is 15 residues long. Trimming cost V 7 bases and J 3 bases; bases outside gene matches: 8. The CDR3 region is CASTLRTGGEETQYF. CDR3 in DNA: TGTGCCAGCACCCTCCGGACAGGGGGGGAAGAGACCCAGTACTTC.

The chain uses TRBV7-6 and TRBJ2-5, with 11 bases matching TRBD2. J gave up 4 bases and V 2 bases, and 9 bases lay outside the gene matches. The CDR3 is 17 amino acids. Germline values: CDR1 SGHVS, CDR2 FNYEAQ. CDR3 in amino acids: CASSLLLAGDPGETQYF. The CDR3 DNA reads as TGTGCCAGCAGCTTACTACTAGCGGGGGATCCGGGAGAGACCCAGTACTTC.

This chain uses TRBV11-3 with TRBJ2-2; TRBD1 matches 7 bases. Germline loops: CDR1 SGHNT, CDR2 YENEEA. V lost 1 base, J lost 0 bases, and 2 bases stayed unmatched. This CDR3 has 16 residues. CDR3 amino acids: CASSLVTGPNTGELFF. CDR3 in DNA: TGTGCCAGCAGCTTAGTGACAGGGCCGAACACCGGGGAGCTGTTTTTT.

The CDR3 nucleotides read TGTGCCAGCAGTTACTCTAACTCCTATGGCTACACCTTC. It encodes CASSYSNSYGYTF. The V call is TRBV6-5, the J call TRBJ1-2, with D unclear. Trimming stripped 0 bases from V and 4 bases from J, with 6 bases between. CDR3 length: 13 residues. CDR1 is MNHEY and CDR2 is SVGAGI in the germline V gene.

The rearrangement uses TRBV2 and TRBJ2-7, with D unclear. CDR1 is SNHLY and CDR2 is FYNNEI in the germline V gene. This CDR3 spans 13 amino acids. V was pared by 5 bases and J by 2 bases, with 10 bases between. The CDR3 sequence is CASSLLVTYEQYF. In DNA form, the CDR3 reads TGTGCCAGCAGTCTCCTTGTAACCTACGAGCAGTACTTC.